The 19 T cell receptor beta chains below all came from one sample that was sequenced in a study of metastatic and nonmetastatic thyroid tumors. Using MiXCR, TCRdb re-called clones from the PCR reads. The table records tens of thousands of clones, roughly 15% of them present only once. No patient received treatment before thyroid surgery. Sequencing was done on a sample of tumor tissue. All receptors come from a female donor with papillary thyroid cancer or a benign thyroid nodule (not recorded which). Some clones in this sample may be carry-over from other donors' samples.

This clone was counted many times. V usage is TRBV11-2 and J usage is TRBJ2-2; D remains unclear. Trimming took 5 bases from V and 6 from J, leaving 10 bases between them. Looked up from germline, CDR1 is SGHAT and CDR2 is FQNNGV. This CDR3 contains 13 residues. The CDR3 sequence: CASSRNSPGELFF. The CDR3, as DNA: TGTGCCAGCAGCCGAAACAGCCCCGGGGAGCTGTTTTTT.

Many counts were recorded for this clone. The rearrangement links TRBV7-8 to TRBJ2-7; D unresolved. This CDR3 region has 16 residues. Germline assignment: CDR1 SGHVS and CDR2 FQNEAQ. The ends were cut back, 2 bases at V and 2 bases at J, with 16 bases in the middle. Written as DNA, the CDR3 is TGTGCCAGCAGCTTAACGAGTGTGGGATCGGCCTACGAGCAGTACTTC. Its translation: CASSLTSVGSAYEQYF.

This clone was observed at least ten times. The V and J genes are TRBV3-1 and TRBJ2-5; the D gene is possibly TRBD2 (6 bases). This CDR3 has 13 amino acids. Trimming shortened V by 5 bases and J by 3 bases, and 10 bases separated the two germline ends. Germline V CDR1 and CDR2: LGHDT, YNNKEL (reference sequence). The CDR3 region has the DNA TGTGCCAGCAGCTCGACTAGAAAAGAGACCCAGTACTTC. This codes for CASSSTRKETQYF.

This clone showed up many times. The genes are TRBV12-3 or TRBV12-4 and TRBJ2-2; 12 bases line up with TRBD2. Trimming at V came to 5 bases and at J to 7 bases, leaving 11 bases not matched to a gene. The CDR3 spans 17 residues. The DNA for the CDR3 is TGTGCCAGCAGTCCTAAGACTAGCGGGAGCTATATCGGGGAGCTGTTTTTT. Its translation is CASSPKTSGSYIGELFF.

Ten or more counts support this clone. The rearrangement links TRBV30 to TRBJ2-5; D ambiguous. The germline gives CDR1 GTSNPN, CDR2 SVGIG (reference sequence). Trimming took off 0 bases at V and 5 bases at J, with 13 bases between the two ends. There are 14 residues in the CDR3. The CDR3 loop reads CAWSVGTSRETQYF. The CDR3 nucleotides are TGTGCCTGGAGTGTAGGAACCTCGAGGGAGACCCAGTACTTC.

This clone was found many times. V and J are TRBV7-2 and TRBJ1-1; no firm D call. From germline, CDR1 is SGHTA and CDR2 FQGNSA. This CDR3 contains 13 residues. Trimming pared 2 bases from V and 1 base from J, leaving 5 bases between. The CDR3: CASSLRRNTEAFF. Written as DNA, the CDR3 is TGTGCCAGCAGCTTACGGCGGAACACTGAAGCTTTCTTT.

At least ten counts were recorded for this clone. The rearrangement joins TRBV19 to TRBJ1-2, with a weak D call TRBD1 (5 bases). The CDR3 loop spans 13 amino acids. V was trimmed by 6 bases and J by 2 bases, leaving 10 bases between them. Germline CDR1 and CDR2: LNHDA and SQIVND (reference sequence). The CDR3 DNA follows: TGTGCCAGTAGAGGGGAGGAGAACTATGGCTACACCTTC. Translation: CASRGEENYGYTF. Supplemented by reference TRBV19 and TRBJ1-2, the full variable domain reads DGGITQSPKYLFRKEGQNVTLSCEQNLNHDAMYWYRQDPGQGLRLIYYSQIVNDFQKGDIAEGYSVSREKKESFPLTVTSAQKNPTAFYLCASRGEENYGYTFGSGTRLTVV.

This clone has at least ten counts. The CDR3 reads CASSIGGAYNQPQHF. Here the CDR3 DNA reads TGTGCCAGTAGTATAGGGGGGGCCTACAATCAGCCCCAGCATTTT. V gene TRBV19 combines with J gene TRBJ1-5, with D tentatively TRBD1 (6 bases). Germline V gene data show CDR1 as LNHDA and CDR2 as SQIVND (reference sequence). The CDR3 is 15 amino acids. V was shortened by 1 base and J by 3 bases, with 10 bases between the two germline ends.

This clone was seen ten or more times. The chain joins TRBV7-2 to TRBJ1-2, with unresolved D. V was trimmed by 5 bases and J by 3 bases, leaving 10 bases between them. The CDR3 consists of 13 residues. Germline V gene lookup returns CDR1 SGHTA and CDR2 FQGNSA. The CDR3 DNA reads TGTGCCAGCAGCCCTGTGGCAGACTATGGCTACACCTTC. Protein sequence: CASSPVADYGYTF.

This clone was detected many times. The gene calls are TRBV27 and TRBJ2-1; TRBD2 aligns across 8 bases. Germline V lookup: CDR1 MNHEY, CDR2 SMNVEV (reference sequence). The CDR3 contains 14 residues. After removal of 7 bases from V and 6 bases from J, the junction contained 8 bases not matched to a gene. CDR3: CASKRAGASNEQFF. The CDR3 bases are TGTGCCAGCAAACGAGCGGGAGCGAGCAATGAGCAGTTCTTC.

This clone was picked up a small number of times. CDR3 loop: CASSYSRGGRYNEQFF. CDR3 DNA sequence: TGTGCCAGCAGTTATTCGAGAGGCGGGAGGTACAATGAGCAGTTCTTC. The chain employs TRBV6-5 and TRBJ2-1, with 8 bases identical to TRBD2. This CDR3 spans 16 amino acids. Germline values: CDR1 MNHEY, CDR2 SVGAGI. With V trimmed by 3 bases and J by 4 bases, 8 bases remained unmatched.

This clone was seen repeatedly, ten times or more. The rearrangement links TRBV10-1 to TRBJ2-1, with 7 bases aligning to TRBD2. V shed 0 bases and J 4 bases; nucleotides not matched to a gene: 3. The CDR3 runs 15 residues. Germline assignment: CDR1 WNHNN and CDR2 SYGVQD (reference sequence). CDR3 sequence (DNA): TGCGCCAGCAGTGAGTCGGGGCGGGAGTACAATGAGCAGTTCTTC. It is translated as CASSESGREYNEQFF.

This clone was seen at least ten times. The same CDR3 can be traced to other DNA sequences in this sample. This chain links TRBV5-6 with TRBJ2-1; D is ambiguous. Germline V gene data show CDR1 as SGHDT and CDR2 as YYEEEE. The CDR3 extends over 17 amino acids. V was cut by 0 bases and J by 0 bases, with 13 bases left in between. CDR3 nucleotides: TGTGCCAGCAGCTTGGAAATCTCACACCCCTCCTACAATGAGCAGTTCTTC. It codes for CASSLEISHPSYNEQFF.

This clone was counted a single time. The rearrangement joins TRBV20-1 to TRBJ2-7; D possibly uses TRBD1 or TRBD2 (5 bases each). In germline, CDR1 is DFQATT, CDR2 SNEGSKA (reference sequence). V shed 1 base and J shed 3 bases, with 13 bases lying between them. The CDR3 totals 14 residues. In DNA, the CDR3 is TGCAGTGCTAGAGTAGAGGGACCCTACTACGAGCAGTACTTC. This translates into CSARVEGPYYEQYF.

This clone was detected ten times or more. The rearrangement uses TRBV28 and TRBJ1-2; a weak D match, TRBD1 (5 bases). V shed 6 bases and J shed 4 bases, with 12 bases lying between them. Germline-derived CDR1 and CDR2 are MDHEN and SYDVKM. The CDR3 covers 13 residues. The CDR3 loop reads CASSPRDRYGYTF. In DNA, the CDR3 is TGTGCCAGCAGCCCGCGGGACCGCTATGGCTACACCTTC.

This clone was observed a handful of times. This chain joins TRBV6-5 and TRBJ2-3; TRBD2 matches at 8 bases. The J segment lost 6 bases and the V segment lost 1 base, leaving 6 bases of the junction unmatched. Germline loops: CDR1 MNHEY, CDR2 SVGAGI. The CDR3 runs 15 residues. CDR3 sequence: CASSYYSGGTDTQYF. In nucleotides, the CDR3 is TGTGCCAGCAGTTACTACTCGGGAGGGACGGATACGCAGTATTTT.

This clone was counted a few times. The CDR3 sequence: CSVEGSAQYGYTF. For the CDR3, the DNA is TGCAGCGTTGAGGGGTCAGCCCAATATGGCTACACCTTC. This chain links TRBV29-1 with TRBJ1-2, with D hard to call. From germline, CDR1 is SQVTM and CDR2 ANQGSEA. V shed 3 bases and J shed 5 bases, with 13 bases lying between them. The CDR3 is 13 amino acids.

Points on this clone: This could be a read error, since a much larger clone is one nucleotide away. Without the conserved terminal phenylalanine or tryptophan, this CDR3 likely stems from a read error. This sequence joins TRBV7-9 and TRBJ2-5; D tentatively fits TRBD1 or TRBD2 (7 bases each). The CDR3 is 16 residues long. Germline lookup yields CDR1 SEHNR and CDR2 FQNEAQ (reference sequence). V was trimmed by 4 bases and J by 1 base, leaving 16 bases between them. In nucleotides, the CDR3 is TGTGCCAGCAGCTCCCCGGGGAGGGGGCTCCAAGAGACCCAGTACCTC. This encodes CASSSPGRGLQETQYL.

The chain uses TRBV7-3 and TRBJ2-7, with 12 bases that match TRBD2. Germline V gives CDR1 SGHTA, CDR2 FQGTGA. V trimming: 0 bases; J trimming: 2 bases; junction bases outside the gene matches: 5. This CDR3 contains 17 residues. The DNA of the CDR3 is TGTGCCAGCAGCTTAACCAAAAGACTAGCGGGAGCCTACGAGCAGTACTTC. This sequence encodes CASSLTKRLAGAYEQYF.